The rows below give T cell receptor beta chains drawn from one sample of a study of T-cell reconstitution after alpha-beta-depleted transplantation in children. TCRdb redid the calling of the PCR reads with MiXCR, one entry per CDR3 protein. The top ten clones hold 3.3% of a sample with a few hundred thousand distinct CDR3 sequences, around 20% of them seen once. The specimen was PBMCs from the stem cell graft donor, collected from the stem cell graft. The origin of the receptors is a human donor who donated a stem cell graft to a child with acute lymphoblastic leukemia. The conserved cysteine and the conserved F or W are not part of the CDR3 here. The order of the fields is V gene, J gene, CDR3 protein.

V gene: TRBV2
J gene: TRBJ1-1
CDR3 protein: ASSDTGMNTEAF

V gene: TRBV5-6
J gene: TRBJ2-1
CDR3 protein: ASSLIGVNREQF

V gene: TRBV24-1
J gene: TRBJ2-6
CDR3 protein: ATSDSTSGRAGAYVLT

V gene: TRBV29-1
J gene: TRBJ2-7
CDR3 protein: SAYPGLAGEQY

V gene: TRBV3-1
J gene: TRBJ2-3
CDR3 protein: ASSQVTTSGNQY

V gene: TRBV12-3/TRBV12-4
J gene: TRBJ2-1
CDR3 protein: ASFPTSGGNEQF

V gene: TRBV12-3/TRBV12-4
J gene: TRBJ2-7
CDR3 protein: ASTRDRGYYEQY

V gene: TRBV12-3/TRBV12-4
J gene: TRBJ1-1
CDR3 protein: ASSLDRRMNTEAF

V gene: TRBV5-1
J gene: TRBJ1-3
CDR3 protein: ASSLDRNTIY

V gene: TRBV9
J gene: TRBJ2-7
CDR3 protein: ASSPFSGEYEQY

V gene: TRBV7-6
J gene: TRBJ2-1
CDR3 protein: ASSPLGTSSDEQF

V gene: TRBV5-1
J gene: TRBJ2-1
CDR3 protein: ASSGAGYGTGAINEQF

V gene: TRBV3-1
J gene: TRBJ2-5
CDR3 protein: ASSQGRTSGRGETQY

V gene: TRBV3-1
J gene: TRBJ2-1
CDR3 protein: ASSQGLGISEQF

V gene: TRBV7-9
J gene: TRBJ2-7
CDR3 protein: ASSASGMSYEQY

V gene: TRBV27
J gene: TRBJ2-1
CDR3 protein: ASSLTELYNEQF

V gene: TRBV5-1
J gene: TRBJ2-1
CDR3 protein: ASSLGYRGTSGRASYNEQF

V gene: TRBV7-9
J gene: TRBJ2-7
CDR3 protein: ASCDGSYEQY

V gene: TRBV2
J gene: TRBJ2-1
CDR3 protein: ASSETGGYNEQF

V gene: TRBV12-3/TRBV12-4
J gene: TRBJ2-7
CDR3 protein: ASSLFLATYEQY

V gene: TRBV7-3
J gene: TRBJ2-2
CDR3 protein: ASSLRGRPNTGELF

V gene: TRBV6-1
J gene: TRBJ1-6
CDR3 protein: ASTPLGAGSPLH

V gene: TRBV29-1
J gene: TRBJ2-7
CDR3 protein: SVEDGRSYEQY